These 24 T cell receptor beta chains were all obtained from the same sample, sequenced in a study of cytomegalovirus exposure and HLA in healthy donors. The primer mix had 60 Vbeta and 13 Jbeta primers. Measured with immunoSEQ multiplex PCR; TCRdb has only the in-frame clones, and not every one. The sample includes about 120,000 clones, 80% to 85% of them seen just once. Sequencing was carried out using PBMCs. The receptors were gathered from a middle-aged woman in good health and CMV-seronegative.

The genes are TRBV11-2 and TRBJ2-3; D may be TRBD2 (6 bases). Trimming took off 1 base at V and 0 bases at J, with 17 bases between the two ends. The germline gives CDR1 SGHAT, CDR2 FQNNGV. This CDR3 spans 18 amino acids. The CDR3 region is CASSLGGWGSGSTDTQYF. The CDR3 DNA follows: TGTGCCAGCAGCTTAGGGGGATGGGGGAGCGGGAGCACAGATACGCAGTATTTT.

The chain employs TRBV20-1 and TRBJ1-4, with D perhaps matching TRBD1 (5 bases). Trimming shortened V by 5 bases and J by 8 bases, and 9 bases separated the two germline ends. The CDR3 is made up of 11 amino acids. Germline assignment: CDR1 DFQATT and CDR2 SNEGSKA (reference sequence). The CDR3 nucleotides read TGCAGTGCTCAGGGTTGGGAAAAACTGTTTTTT. It codes for CSAQGWEKLFF.

V usage is TRBV11-2 and J usage is TRBJ2-7; perhaps TRBD2 as D (5 bases). The CDR3 totals 13 residues. The germline V gene encodes CDR1 SGHAT and CDR2 FQNNGV. V was trimmed by 5 bases and J by 3 bases, leaving 11 bases between them. The CDR3 spells CASSKEAVYEQYF. The DNA of the CDR3 is TGTGCCAGCAGCAAGGAGGCGGTCTACGAGCAGTACTTC.

This chain joins TRBV5-1 and TRBJ2-7; 11 bases are shared with TRBD2. The V gene's germline CDR1 is SGHRS and CDR2 YFSETQ. After removal of 5 bases from V and 2 bases from J, the junction contained 9 bases not matched to a gene. The CDR3 extends over 16 amino acids. The CDR3 loop is CASRPTTSGATYEQYF. The CDR3 bases are TGCGCCAGCAGGCCGACGACTAGCGGGGCCACCTACGAGCAGTACTTC.

This sequence joins TRBV2 and TRBJ2-5, with 7 bases aligning to TRBD1. Germline assignment: CDR1 SNHLY and CDR2 FYNNEI. The length of the CDR3 is 14 residues. V lost 6 bases and J lost 5; bases outside the gene matches: 9. CDR3 bases: TGTGCCAGCAGCAGTCTTCAGGGGGAGGAGACCCAGTACTTC. Translated, it gives CASSSLQGEETQYF.

As for this clone: Distinct nucleotide sequences in the sample also encode this CDR3. The chain links TRBV2 to TRBJ1-5; 7 bases match TRBD1. The CDR3 sequence is 14 residues long. CDR1 SNHLY and CDR2 FYNNEI come from the germline V gene. Trimming removed 6 bases from V and 6 bases from J; junction bases left unmatched: 8. Here the CDR3 reads CASRHTGVRQPQHF. CDR3 bases: TGTGCCAGCAGGCACACAGGGGTTCGTCAGCCCCAGCATTTT.

This clone was seen a single time. The gene calls are TRBV6-1 and TRBJ1-2, with a tentative D call TRBD1 (6 bases). The V and J ends lost 8 bases and 3 bases respectively, with 16 bases between them. Germline-derived CDR1 and CDR2 are MNHNS and SASEGT. The CDR3 contains 14 residues. The CDR3 spells CASGRRQDHYGYTF. CDR3 nucleotides: TGTGCCAGCGGACGCCGACAGGATCACTATGGCTACACCTTC.

The chain carries TRBV7-2 and TRBJ1-3; no firm D call. This CDR3 has 15 residues. The V end was cut by 7 bases, the J end by 0 bases, with 13 bases between. The germline CDR1 and CDR2 sequences are SGHTA and FQGNSA. CDR3 nucleotide sequence: TGTGCCAGCAAAAGCGGCGCAACCTCTGGAAACACCATATATTTT. It yields the protein CASKSGATSGNTIYF.

Worth noting for this clone: At one of its ends the junction is not consistent with the germline gene, which may arise from a read error. V gene TRBV7-9 combines with J gene TRBJ2-7, with TRBD2 identical over 7 bases. Per the germline V gene, CDR1 is SEHNR and CDR2 is FQNEAQ (reference sequence). This CDR3 contains 18 residues. The CDR3 sequence: CSSSPSPGTTLLSYEQYF. CDR3 nucleotides: TGTTCCAGCAGCCCTTCTCCCGGGACTACCCTTCTCTCCTACGAGCAGTACTTC. Supplemented by reference TRBV7-9 and TRBJ2-7, the full variable domain reads DTGVSQNPRHKITKRGQNVTFRCDPISEHNRLYWYRQTLGQGPEFLTYFQNEAQLEKSRLLSDRFSAERPKGSFSTLEIQRTEQGDSAMYLCSSSPSPGTTLLSYEQYFGPGTRLTVT.

This clone showed up just once. The chain couples TRBV5-1 to TRBJ2-5, with 13 bases matching TRBD2. The CDR3 loop spans 16 amino acids. Germline CDR1 reads SGHRS; CDR2 reads YFSETQ. Losses at the gene ends were 4 bases for V and 3 bases for J; bases not matched to a gene: 6. The DNA for the CDR3 is TGCGCCAGCAGCGCCGGACTAGCGGGAGTAGAAGAGACCCAGTACTTC. Translating it yields CASSAGLAGVEETQYF.

The chain links TRBV5-1 to TRBJ2-2; 8 bases are shared with TRBD2. Germline CDR1 SGHRS, CDR2 YFSETQ. The ends lost 0 bases at V and 9 bases at J; junction bases unmatched: 7. There are 15 residues in the CDR3. CDR3 sequence reads: CASSLAERGLRELFF. DNA of the CDR3: TGCGCCAGCAGCTTGGCCGAGCGGGGGTTGAGGGAGCTGTTTTTT.

This chain uses TRBV18 with TRBJ2-2, with 7 bases lining up with TRBD2. With 5 bases clipped from V and 2 bases from J, the junction kept 14 bases outside the gene matches. The CDR3 totals 18 residues. Looked up from germline, CDR1 is KGHSH and CDR2 is LQKENI. For the CDR3, the DNA is TGTGCCAGCTCAAACTATACCGGGACTACCTCTAACACCGGGGAGCTGTTTTTT. It yields the protein CASSNYTGTTSNTGELFF.

This sequence joins TRBV6-5 and TRBJ1-5; no clear D. V was trimmed by 0 bases and J by 11 bases, leaving 11 bases between them. This CDR3 is built from 13 residues. Per the germline V gene, CDR1 is MNHEY and CDR2 is SVGAGI. CDR3 sequence (DNA): TGTGCCAGCAGTTACTCGGTGGAGGACGCCCAGCATTTT. As protein: CASSYSVEDAQHF.

This clone was seen a handful of times. The CDR3 nucleotides read TGCGCCAGCAGCGAGGGACAGGGGGTGCTTAATGAAAAACTGTTTTTT. This encodes CASSEGQGVLNEKLFF. V gene TRBV5-1 combines with J gene TRBJ1-4; TRBD1 matches at 11 bases. CDR1 and CDR2 from the germline V gene are SGHRS and YFSETQ. The CDR3 sequence is 16 residues long. The V and J ends lost 4 bases and 4 bases, in that order; junction bases with no gene match: 6.

The chain uses TRBV9 and TRBJ2-7; a possible D gene is TRBD2 (5 bases). CDR3 length equals 13 residues. The V gene's germline CDR1 is SGDLS and CDR2 YYNGEE. The V end lost 0 bases, the J end lost 2 bases, and 6 bases lay between the germline ends. CDR3 in amino acids: CASSVDGTYEQYF. Here the CDR3 DNA reads TGTGCCAGCAGCGTAGACGGGACCTACGAGCAGTACTTC.

The genes are TRBV30 and TRBJ1-1; 7 positions agree with TRBD1. V trimming: 4 bases; J trimming: 0 bases; junction bases outside the gene matches: 2. The germline V gene encodes CDR1 GTSNPN and CDR2 SVGIG (reference sequence). The CDR3 is 13 residues long. CDR3 amino acids: CAWMTGLNTEAFF. The DNA for the CDR3 is TGTGCCTGGATGACAGGGTTGAACACTGAAGCTTTCTTT.

The rearrangement uses TRBV5-1 and TRBJ2-1; 7 bases align to TRBD1. Germline CDR1 SGHRS, CDR2 YFSETQ. Trimming cost V 2 bases and J 8 bases; bases outside gene matches: 16. CDR3 length equals 17 residues. CDR3 in amino acids: CASSLRQGELLRDEQFF. The DNA of the CDR3 is TGCGCCAGCAGCTTAAGGCAGGGGGAATTACTACGGGATGAGCAGTTCTTC.

This sequence joins TRBV30 and TRBJ1-2, with D tentatively TRBD1 (6 bases). The CDR3 length is 15 residues. Trimming took 0 bases from V and 6 from J, leaving 17 bases between them. Germline CDR1 reads GTSNPN; CDR2 reads SVGIG (reference sequence). DNA of the CDR3: TGTGCCTGGAGTGTACGGCTGGGAGGGGGGGATGGCTACACCTTC. This sequence encodes CAWSVRLGGGDGYTF.

This rearrangement joins TRBV4-3 to TRBJ1-6; possibly TRBD1 for D (5 bases). The ends were cut back, 0 bases at V and 4 bases at J, with 16 bases in the middle. Germline V gene sequence: CDR1 LGHNA, CDR2 YSLEER. The CDR3 is made up of 18 amino acids. DNA for the CDR3: TGCGCCAGCAGCCAAGAGGATGTGTTTAGGGGATATAATTCACCCCTCCACTTT. Its translation is CASSQEDVFRGYNSPLHF.

The gene calls are TRBV5-8 and TRBJ2-5; D not resolved. TRBJ2-7 matches the DNA end more closely, so the J call is doubtful. Germline-derived CDR1 and CDR2 are SGHTS and YDEGEE. The length of the CDR3 is 14 residues. This CDR3 reads CASSLPPTLYEQYF. CDR3 nucleotide sequence: TGTGCCAGCAGCTTGCCTCCAACGCTCTACGAGCAGTACTTC.

The J gene is TRBJ2-7, the V gene TRBV28; 8 bases are shared with TRBD1. There are 15 residues in the CDR3. Germline-derived CDR1 and CDR2 are MDHEN and SYDVKM. The junction had 10 bases not matched to a gene; V was cut back by 4 bases and J by 5 bases. CDR3 DNA sequence: TGTGCCAGCAGTTCTTTGTGGACAGGGCCCCACGAGCAGTACTTC. Translation: CASSSLWTGPHEQYF. The variable domain in full, completed from reference TRBV28 and TRBJ2-7, reads DVKVTQSSRYLVKRTGEKVFLECVQDMDHENMFWYRQDPGLGLRLIYFSYDVKMKEKGDIPEGYSVSREKKERFSLILESASTNQTSMYLCASSSLWTGPHEQYFGPGTRLTVT.

The chain employs TRBV6-6 and TRBJ2-1; TRBD1 aligns across 10 bases. The junction had 7 bases not matched to a gene; V was cut back by 4 bases and J by 7 bases. CDR3 length: 15 amino acids. Germline CDR1 reads MNHNY; CDR2 reads SVGAGI (reference sequence). The CDR3 coding sequence is TGTGCCAGCAGTTCCCGGGACAGGGGTCTTAATGAGCAGTTCTTC. Protein product: CASSSRDRGLNEQFF.

This chain links TRBV19 with TRBJ2-1; 9 positions agree with TRBD2. CDR1 is LNHDA, CDR2 SQIVND, per germline (reference sequence). V gave up 9 bases and J gave up 4 bases; unmatched junction bases: 10. This CDR3 spans 15 amino acids. The CDR3 sequence is CASKGTSGRYNEQFF. As DNA, the CDR3 is TGTGCCAGCAAAGGAACTAGCGGGCGTTACAATGAGCAGTTCTTC.

V and J are TRBV5-4 and TRBJ1-2, with D possibly being TRBD1 (6 bases). V lost 4 bases to trimming and J lost 8 bases, with 18 bases between them. The CDR3 is made up of 14 amino acids. In germline, CDR1 is SGHNT, CDR2 YYREEE (reference sequence). This CDR3 is CASSPQQGLGGYTF. The CDR3 DNA is TGTGCCAGCAGCCCTCAACAGGGTCTAGGGGGCTACACCTTC.